The 10 T cell receptor beta chains below come from one sample, sequenced in a study of OX40 agonist ivuxolimab in advanced cancers. TCRdb's copy holds only in-frame clones and misses some; the assay was immunoSEQ multiplex PCR. The sample yields more than 25,000 clones, more than 75% seen once. The sequencing used CD4+ or CD8+ T cells sorted from blood, collected in a trial of the OX40 agonist ivuxolimab. Receptors were obtained from an adult with an advanced solid tumor such as melanoma, head and neck, liver or kidney cancer.

The chain links TRBV9 to TRBJ2-5; 8 positions agree with TRBD1. Germline CDR1 SGDLS, CDR2 YYNGEE. Unmatched junction bases numbered 1, after V lost 1 base and J lost 5 bases. There are 13 residues in the CDR3. CDR3 sequence (DNA): TGTGCCAGCAGCGTATGGGACAGGGAGACCCAGTACTTC. Translating gives CASSVWDRETQYF. The whole variable domain, filled in from reference TRBV9 and TRBJ2-5, reads DSGVTQTPKHLITATGQRVTLRCSPRSGDLSVYWYQQSLDQGLQFLIQYYNGEERAKGNILERFSAQQFPDLHSELNLSSLELGDSALYFCASSVWDRETQYFGPGTRLLVL.

The CDR3 DNA follows: TGTGCCAGCAGTTTTCGGCTAGCGGGAGGGATGGGCACCGGGGAGCTGTTTTTT. This translates into CASSFRLAGGMGTGELFF. The chain carries TRBV27 and TRBJ2-2; 12 bases are shared with TRBD2. The length of the CDR3 is 18 residues. CDR1 and CDR2 (germline): MNHEY, SMNVEV (reference sequence). The V gene end was trimmed by 3 bases and the J gene end by 4 bases; junction bases not matched to a gene: 9.

The rearrangement links TRBV2 to TRBJ2-7; weak D call: TRBD2 (7 bases). The CDR3 contains 12 residues. V was cut by 10 bases and J by 2 bases, with 12 bases left in between. In germline, CDR1 is SNHLY, CDR2 FYNNEI. The chain's CDR3 is CATEGGAYEQYF. CDR3 nucleotides: TGTGCCACAGAGGGGGGGGCCTACGAGCAGTACTTC. Based on the CDR3 plus reference TRBV2 and TRBJ2-7, the full variable domain is EPEVTQTPSHQVTQMGQEVILRCVPISNHLYFYWYRQILGQKVEFLVSFYNNEISEKSEIFDDQFSVERPDGSNFTLKIRSTKLEDSAMYFCATEGGAYEQYFGPGTRLTVT.

The rearrangement links TRBV28 to TRBJ2-1, with 8 bases matching TRBD2. The CDR3 loop spans 15 amino acids. Losses at the gene ends were 6 bases for V and 9 bases for J; bases not matched to a gene: 13. Germline assignment: CDR1 MDHEN and CDR2 SYDVKM. CDR3 sequence (DNA): TGTGCCAGCAGCGCCCCGGGGACTAGGTCCGGTGAGCAGTTCTTC. This encodes CASSAPGTRSGEQFF.

J is TRBJ2-7 and V is TRBV6-1; no definite D call. Germline loops: CDR1 MNHNS, CDR2 SASEGT. Trimming shortened V by 5 bases and J by 5 bases, and 16 bases separated the two germline ends. CDR3 length: 14 amino acids. The CDR3 here is CASSYATWVHEQYF. CDR3 bases: TGTGCCAGCAGTTATGCCACGTGGGTGCACGAGCAGTACTTC.

The chain has TRBV5-1 and TRBJ2-1; perhaps TRBD1 as D (5 bases). The V and J ends lost 2 bases and 8 bases respectively, with 14 bases between them. This CDR3 region has 14 residues. The V gene's germline CDR1 is SGHRS and CDR2 YFSETQ. CDR3 loop: CASSFQGELDEQFF. CDR3 coding DNA: TGCGCCAGCAGCTTCCAGGGTGAATTGGATGAGCAGTTCTTC.

This chain joins TRBV7-9 and TRBJ2-7; D remains ambiguous. Trimming left V 0 bases short and J 7 bases short, with 10 bases between. Per the germline V gene, CDR1 is SEHNR and CDR2 is FQNEAQ (reference sequence). This CDR3 is 13 amino acids long. The chain's CDR3 is CASSLAPGLEQYF. The CDR3 bases are TGTGCCAGCAGCTTAGCGCCTGGGCTGGAGCAGTACTTC.

The chain combines TRBV19 with TRBJ2-1, with 10 bases identical to TRBD2. Germline CDR1 LNHDA, CDR2 SQIVND (reference sequence). V lost 3 bases and J lost 1; bases outside the gene matches: 6. The CDR3 has 17 residues. CDR3: CASSIGLAGVSYNEQFF. The CDR3 nucleotides read TGTGCCAGTAGTATTGGCCTAGCGGGAGTGTCCTACAATGAGCAGTTCTTC.

The chain uses TRBV19 and TRBJ2-6; 10 nucleotides line up with TRBD1. The CDR3 is 17 amino acids. Germline V CDR1 and CDR2: LNHDA, SQIVND (reference sequence). V shed 7 bases, J shed 2 bases, and the junction held 8 bases outside the gene matches. The CDR3 loop is CASTYDRGLTGANVLTF. DNA of the CDR3: TGTGCCAGTACCTATGACAGGGGGCTCACTGGGGCCAACGTCCTGACTTTC.

A note on this clone: The same CDR3 also results from other DNA sequences found in this sample. CDR3 in DNA: TGCGCCAGCAGCGGTAGCGGGAGGGGTGAGACCCAGTACTTC. Its translation: CASSGSGRGETQYF. V and J are TRBV5-1 and TRBJ2-5; 11 positions match TRBD2. V shed 4 bases, J shed 5 bases, and the junction held 4 bases outside the gene matches. Per germline, CDR1 SGHRS and CDR2 YFSETQ. This CDR3 is built from 14 residues.